Below are 25 T cell receptor beta chains sequenced from a single sample in a study of blood T cell repertoires in COVID-19. This table comes from immunoSEQ multiplex PCR, and its TCRdb copy is limited to in-frame clones, with some not included. Of 200,000 or so clones in the sample, roughly nine tenths are singletons; the top ten hold 0.75% to 0.9%. Sequencing input: peripheral blood. These receptors originate from a woman between 65 and 79 years old with acute or convalescent COVID-19.

This rearrangement joins TRBV11-1 to TRBJ2-7; 7 bases are shared with TRBD1. This CDR3 spans 16 amino acids. Germline CDR1 SGHAT, CDR2 FQDESV (reference sequence). Trimming took 5 bases from V and 4 from J; bases not matched to a gene: 14. The CDR3: CASSEGVGQERYEQYF. The CDR3 DNA reads TGTGCCAGCAGCGAGGGTGTTGGACAGGAGCGATACGAGCAGTACTTC.

The chain has TRBV5-4 and TRBJ1-4; unclear D gene. From germline, CDR1 is SGHNT and CDR2 YYREEE (reference sequence). This CDR3 spans 15 amino acids. V dropped 5 bases and J dropped 0 bases, with 11 bases sitting between them. CDR3 bases: TGTGCCAGCAGGGAAGGGAGGACAACTAATGAAAAACTGTTTTTT. It encodes CASREGRTTNEKLFF.

The CDR3 is CASSRTGGANTGELFF. The DNA of the CDR3 is TGTGCCAGCAGCCGGACGGGGGGGGCTAACACCGGGGAGCTGTTTTTT. The chain employs TRBV7-8 and TRBJ2-2; 8 bases fit TRBD2. Trimming at V came to 5 bases and at J to 2 bases, leaving 7 bases not matched to a gene. This CDR3 has 16 amino acids. In germline, CDR1 is SGHVS, CDR2 FQNEAQ.

This clone is a singleton in its sample. The rearrangement links TRBV3-1 (or the pseudogene TRBV3-2) to TRBJ1-1; 7 bases map to TRBD1. J was trimmed by 4 bases and V by 6 bases; bases with no gene match: 8. This CDR3 spans 14 amino acids. CDR1 LGHDT and CDR2 YNNKEL come from the germline V gene (reference sequence). This CDR3 reads CASRRQGGFTEAFF. CDR3 sequence (DNA): TGTGCCAGCAGGCGACAGGGTGGTTTCACTGAAGCTTTCTTT.

The chain uses TRBV6-2 or TRBV6-3 and TRBJ2-7, with TRBD2 as a possible D gene (5 bases). V was trimmed by 6 bases and J by 4 bases, leaving 16 bases between them. There are 14 residues in the CDR3. Germline CDR1 reads MNHEY; CDR2 reads SVGEGT. The CDR3 protein is CASSTRDKQYEQYF. CDR3 nucleotide sequence: TGTGCCAGCAGCACCCGGGATAAGCAGTACGAGCAGTACTTC.

This chain connects TRBV27 to TRBJ2-1; 7 bases align to TRBD2. The CDR3 is 17 amino acids. CDR1 is MNHEY and CDR2 is SMNVEV in the germline V gene (reference sequence). V shed 2 bases, J shed 3 bases, and the junction held 10 bases outside the gene matches. Here the CDR3 DNA reads TGTGCCAGCAGTTTAAGGATTGCGGGAGTTATCTACAATGAGCAGTTCTTC. Protein product: CASSLRIAGVIYNEQFF.

The chain joins TRBV5-1 to TRBJ1-2; 8 nucleotides align to TRBD1. Germline V lookup: CDR1 SGHRS, CDR2 YFSETQ. CDR3 length: 14 amino acids. Unmatched junction bases numbered 10, after V lost 4 bases and J lost 8 bases. The CDR3: CASSGNRDRIGYTF. CDR3 in DNA: TGCGCCAGCAGCGGAAACCGGGACAGGATAGGCTACACCTTC. Full variable domain (missing parts from reference TRBV5-1 and TRBJ1-2): KAGVTQTPRYLIKTRGQQVTLSCSPISGHRSVSWYQQTPGQGLQFLFEYFSETQRNKGNFPGRFSGRQFSNSRSEMNVSTLELGDSALYLCASSGNRDRIGYTFGSGTRLTVV.

CDR3 bases: TGCGCCAGCAGCTTGGCGGGGGACCCGGGGCTGTTTTTT. Its translation: CASSLAGDPGLFF. This chain links TRBV5-1 with TRBJ2-2; maybe TRBD2 (6 bases). Trimming stripped 0 bases from V and 13 bases from J, with 13 bases between. Germline CDR1 reads SGHRS; CDR2 reads YFSETQ. This CDR3 is built from 13 residues.

This clone occurred once. At one boundary the junction diverges from the germline segment, which might be a read error. CDR3 residues: CSVQGTGFAF. The DNA of the CDR3 is TGCAGCGTGCAGGGGACAGGGTTTGCCTTC. This chain connects TRBV29-1 to TRBJ1-2, with 9 positions matching TRBD1. The CDR3 consists of 10 residues. Germline V CDR1 and CDR2: SQVTM, ANQGSEA. Looking up the rest from reference TRBV29-1 and TRBJ1-2 gives the full variable domain: SAVISQKPSRDICQRGTSLTIQCQVDSQVTMMFWYRQQPGQSLTLIATANQGSEATYESGFVIDKFPISRPNLTFSTLTVSNMSPEDSSIYLCSVQGTGFAFGSGTRLTVV.

In its sample, this clone was seen a few times. This chain links TRBV5-5 with TRBJ1-6; TRBD1 is a possible D gene (6 bases). The CDR3 has 17 amino acids. V was clipped by 4 bases and J by 0 bases, with 14 bases between them. The germline V gene encodes CDR1 SGHKS and CDR2 YYEKEE (reference sequence). The CDR3 loop is CASSLRQDFSYNSPLHF. Written as DNA, the CDR3 is TGTGCCAGCAGCCTCCGACAGGATTTCTCCTATAATTCACCCCTCCACTTT.

This chain joins TRBV29-1 and TRBJ2-1; D might be TRBD1 (5 bases). This CDR3 has 13 residues. The germline V gene has CDR1 SQVTM and CDR2 ANQGSEA. V lost 8 bases and J 5 bases, leaving 16 bases between the germline ends. The CDR3 nucleotides are TGCAGCCTGGGGCAGGTGGTGGACAATGAGCAGTTCTTC. Translating it yields CSLGQVVDNEQFF.

The rearrangement uses TRBV7-9 and TRBJ1-4, with 10 nucleotides matching TRBD1. V was pared by 4 bases and J by 8 bases, with 4 bases of the junction left unmatched. The CDR3 runs to 14 residues. Germline V gene data show CDR1 as SEHNR and CDR2 as FQNEAQ (reference sequence). CDR3 coding DNA: TGTGCCAGCAGCTGGGGACAGGGGAGAGAAAAACTGTTTTTT. Translation gives CASSWGQGREKLFF. Based on the CDR3 plus reference TRBV7-9 and TRBJ1-4, the full variable domain is DTGVSQNPRHKITKRGQNVTFRCDPISEHNRLYWYRQTLGQGPEFLTYFQNEAQLEKSRLLSDRFSAERPKGSFSTLEIQRTEQGDSAMYLCASSWGQGREKLFFGSGTQLSVL.

The rearrangement joins TRBV24-1 to TRBJ2-5; 12 bases agree with TRBD2. With V trimmed by 3 bases and J by 5 bases, 3 bases remained unmatched. The CDR3 is 15 residues long. Germline V CDR1 and CDR2: KGHDR, SFDVKD. The CDR3 reads CATSDASGGEETQYF. The CDR3 coding sequence is TGTGCCACCAGTGATGCTAGCGGGGGGGAGGAGACCCAGTACTTC.

The rearrangement uses TRBV7-6 and TRBJ2-6; D might be TRBD2 (6 bases). The V end was cut by 5 bases, the J end by 0 bases, with 14 bases between. CDR1 is SGHVS, CDR2 FNYEAQ, per germline. The CDR3 has 17 amino acids. CDR3 DNA sequence: TGTGCCAGCAGCCCGACCATGACTAGCTCTGGGGCCAACGTCCTGACTTTC. It translates to CASSPTMTSSGANVLTF.

The genes are TRBV2 and TRBJ1-6; TRBD1 matches at 9 bases. The CDR3 covers 16 residues. The trim removed 4 bases at V and 7 bases at J, leaving 8 bases unmatched. Germline V gene sequence: CDR1 SNHLY, CDR2 FYNNEI. CDR3 region: CASSAQGALTNSPLHF. CDR3 DNA sequence: TGTGCCAGCAGTGCACAGGGGGCCCTTACAAATTCACCCCTCCACTTT.

J is TRBJ1-6 and V is TRBV2; D is possibly TRBD1 (5 bases). V dropped 6 bases and J dropped 6 bases, with 9 bases sitting between them. The CDR3 is 13 amino acids. In germline, CDR1 is SNHLY, CDR2 FYNNEI. The CDR3 sequence is CASREGPNSPLHF. The CDR3 region has the DNA TGTGCCAGCAGGGAGGGGCCTAATTCACCCCTCCACTTT. The whole variable domain, remainder taken from reference TRBV2 and TRBJ1-6, is EPEVTQTPSHQVTQMGQEVILRCVPISNHLYFYWYRQILGQKVEFLVSFYNNEISEKSEIFDDQFSVERPDGSNFTLKIRSTKLEDSAMYFCASREGPNSPLHFGNGTRLTVT.

The chain links TRBV7-9 to TRBJ1-2; 7 nucleotides align to TRBD1. The CDR3 spans 15 residues. Per the germline V gene, CDR1 is SEHNR and CDR2 is FQNEAQ (reference sequence). V was pared by 5 bases and J by 3 bases, with 9 bases of the junction left unmatched. This CDR3 is CASSGPGTADYGYTF. CDR3 coding DNA: TGTGCCAGCAGCGGACCCGGGACAGCTGACTATGGCTACACCTTC.

The rearrangement joins TRBV7-2 to TRBJ2-1, with D uncertain. V lost 5 bases and J 7 bases, leaving 9 bases between the germline ends. CDR3 size: 12 residues. Germline V gene lookup returns CDR1 SGHTA and CDR2 FQGNSA. The CDR3 DNA reads as TGTGCCAGCAGCCGACATAGGAATGAGCAGTTCTTC. It is translated as CASSRHRNEQFF.

The chain recombines TRBV18 with TRBJ1-2, with D unresolved. Germline V gene sequence: CDR1 KGHSH, CDR2 LQKENI. The CDR3 has 13 residues. Trimming stripped 0 bases from V and 8 bases from J, with 10 bases between. CDR3 protein: CASSPPGFTGYTF. For the CDR3, the DNA is TGTGCCAGCTCACCACCCGGGTTCACGGGCTACACCTTC. The full variable domain, with the rest looked up from reference TRBV18 and TRBJ1-2, is NAGVMQNPRHLVRRRGQEARLRCSPMKGHSHVYWYRQLPEEGLKFMVYLQKENIIDESGMPKERFSAEFPKEGPSILRIQQVVRGDSAAYFCASSPPGFTGYTFGSGTRLTVV.

The V gene is TRBV5-4, the J gene TRBJ1-2; D remains unclear. The germline V gene encodes CDR1 SGHNT and CDR2 YYREEE (reference sequence). This CDR3 has 16 amino acids. The germline V and J ends were trimmed by 0 bases and 0 bases, with 12 bases remaining between them. The DNA for the CDR3 is TGTGCCAGCAGCTTGGCGACTGGTACTTCTAACTATGGCTACACCTTC. This codes for CASSLATGTSNYGYTF.

The CDR3 reads CARSQRARYNEQFF. CDR3 DNA: TGTGCCAGAAGCCAGAGGGCCCGCTACAATGAGCAGTTCTTC. The V call is TRBV5-3, the J call TRBJ2-1, with TRBD2 as a possible D gene (5 bases). TRBV5-3 is noted as an ORF with a role that remains uncertain. Trimming took 4 bases from V and 3 from J, leaving 11 bases between them. The CDR3 is 14 amino acids.

The chain recombines TRBV7-9 with TRBJ2-3, with 8 nucleotides matching TRBD1. Germline CDR1 SEHNR, CDR2 FQNEAQ (reference sequence). The CDR3 runs 16 residues. V shed 6 bases and J 3 bases; nucleotides not matched to a gene: 11. The CDR3 spells CASRPPGQASTDTQYF. The CDR3 DNA reads as TGTGCCAGCAGGCCTCCGGGACAGGCATCGACAGATACGCAGTATTTT.

The chain has TRBV9 and TRBJ1-6; D is perhaps TRBD1 (5 bases). V dropped 5 bases and J dropped 5 bases, with 17 bases sitting between them. The CDR3 covers 16 residues. Germline V gene lookup returns CDR1 SGDLS and CDR2 YYNGEE. The CDR3 protein is CASSEGASWHNSPLHF. The CDR3 coding sequence is TGTGCCAGCAGTGAAGGGGCGTCGTGGCATAATTCACCCCTCCACTTT.

This rearrangement joins TRBV5-1 to TRBJ2-2; 7 bases agree with TRBD1. The CDR3 is 16 amino acids. J gave up 4 bases and V 2 bases, and 8 bases lay outside the gene matches. The germline gives CDR1 SGHRS, CDR2 YFSETQ. This chain's CDR3 is CASSFLRGRGTGELFF. CDR3 DNA: TGCGCCAGCAGCTTCCTAAGGGGGCGCGGCACCGGGGAGCTGTTTTTT.

The genes are TRBV25-1 and TRBJ2-7; 10 bases are shared with TRBD1. This CDR3 contains 16 residues. CDR1 is MGHDK, CDR2 SYGVNS, per germline. J was trimmed by 7 bases and V by 1 base; bases with no gene match: 10. DNA for the CDR3: TGTGCCAGCAGTGAATGGGCCGGACAGGGGGAGGAAGAGCAGTACTTC. Translation gives CASSEWAGQGEEEQYF.